A single sample is the source of the 20 T cell receptor beta chains below, sequenced in a study of control samples from healthy donors and cancer patients. Method: immunoSEQ multiplex PCR; TCRdb's copy keeps in-frame clones and lacks some. The profile covers 57,000 or so clones, with around 94% appearing a single time and 4% taken by the ten largest. The sample comprised blood. The receptors shown here come from a man between 25 and 39 years old in good health.

This clone was picked up one time. The chain has TRBV7-2 and TRBJ1-4, with a possible D match to TRBD1 (5 bases). This CDR3 has 16 residues. V lost 3 bases to trimming and J lost 1 base, with 12 bases between them. From germline, CDR1 is SGHTA and CDR2 FQGNSA. In DNA, the CDR3 is TGTGCCAGCAGCTTTAATGGGGGTTTAACTAATGAAAAACTGTTTTTT. Protein product: CASSFNGGLTNEKLFF.

The CDR3 reads CASRPTGGVGTEAFF. The CDR3 DNA follows: TGTGCCAGCAGACCAACAGGGGGAGTTGGAACTGAAGCTTTCTTT. J is TRBJ1-1 and V is TRBV6-6, with 8 nucleotides matching TRBD1. Germline V gene data show CDR1 as MNHNY and CDR2 as SVGAGI (reference sequence). J gave up 5 bases and V 6 bases, and 11 bases lay outside the gene matches. The CDR3 covers 15 residues.

The chain recombines TRBV24-1 with TRBJ1-2; the D gene is possibly TRBD1 (5 bases). Trimming left V 4 bases short and J 2 bases short, with 13 bases between. Germline V gene sequence: CDR1 KGHDR, CDR2 SFDVKD. The CDR3 length is 15 residues. This CDR3 reads CATSDHPGGNYGYTF. Written as DNA, the CDR3 is TGTGCCACCAGTGACCACCCCGGGGGGAACTATGGCTACACCTTC.

The J gene is TRBJ1-1, the V gene TRBV6-1; D ambiguous. Germline V gene lookup returns CDR1 MNHNS and CDR2 SASEGT. Trimming left V 2 bases short and J 1 base short, with 8 bases between. CDR3 length: 14 residues. This CDR3 is CASSETTANTEAFF. CDR3 DNA: TGTGCCAGCAGTGAAACGACTGCGAACACTGAAGCTTTCTTT.

The chain joins TRBV7-2 to TRBJ2-1, with TRBD2 identical over 7 bases. Unmatched junction bases numbered 4, after V lost 2 bases and J lost 6 bases. CDR1 is SGHTA and CDR2 is FQGNSA in the germline V gene. The CDR3 totals 14 residues. In DNA form, the CDR3 reads TGTGCCAGCAGCTTATACGGGGGGAGCAATGAGCAGTTCTTC. Amino acid sequence: CASSLYGGSNEQFF.

The rearrangement joins TRBV2 to TRBJ2-7, with D perhaps being TRBD1 or TRBD2 (5 bases each). V lost 8 bases to trimming and J lost 4 bases, with 9 bases between them. The V gene's germline CDR1 is SNHLY and CDR2 FYNNEI. The CDR3 sequence is 11 residues long. The CDR3, as DNA: TGTGCCAGCGGGGCGGGTTACGAGCAGTACTTC. Translation gives CASGAGYEQYF.

V usage is TRBV2 and J usage is TRBJ1-5; weak D call: TRBD1 (5 bases). This CDR3 is 13 amino acids long. CDR1 is SNHLY, CDR2 FYNNEI, per germline. Trimming shortened V by 2 bases and J by 4 bases, and 6 bases separated the two germline ends. DNA of the CDR3: TGTGCCAGCAGTGAATACAGGAATCAGCCCCAGCATTTT. This codes for CASSEYRNQPQHF.

The rearrangement uses TRBV5-1 and TRBJ2-1; D unresolved. The V end was cut by 2 bases, the J end by 4 bases, with 7 bases between. CDR1 is SGHRS and CDR2 is YFSETQ in the germline V gene. This CDR3 is 13 amino acids long. The CDR3 protein is CASSFLQYNEQFF. The CDR3 DNA reads TGCGCCAGCAGCTTCCTACAATACAATGAGCAGTTCTTC.

The chain combines TRBV7-4 with TRBJ1-2; D remains ambiguous. V was shortened by 5 bases and J by 0 bases, with 10 bases between the two germline ends. The germline CDR1 and CDR2 sequences are SGHVT and SQSDAQ. This CDR3 spans 14 amino acids. Here the CDR3 DNA reads TGTGCCAGCAGCCCGGATGGGGCTAACTATGGCTACACCTTC. Translated: CASSPDGANYGYTF.

V and J are TRBV9 and TRBJ2-1, with 9 bases aligning to TRBD2. Per the germline V gene, CDR1 is SGDLS and CDR2 is YYNGEE. The V gene end was trimmed by 2 bases and the J gene end by 7 bases; junction bases not matched to a gene: 7. This CDR3 comprises 15 residues. CDR3 region: CASSVMAGGPNEQFF. CDR3 sequence (DNA): TGTGCCAGCAGCGTGATGGCGGGAGGGCCGAATGAGCAGTTCTTC. The full variable domain, with the rest looked up from reference TRBV9 and TRBJ2-1, is DSGVTQTPKHLITATGQRVTLRCSPRSGDLSVYWYQQSLDQGLQFLIQYYNGEERAKGNILERFSAQQFPDLHSELNLSSLELGDSALYFCASSVMAGGPNEQFFGPGTRLTVL.

The chain employs TRBV13 and TRBJ2-5; TRBD2 might be the D (6 bases). Trimming removed 3 bases at V and 5 bases at J, with 10 bases between. Germline V gene sequence: CDR1 PRHDT, CDR2 FYEKMQ (reference sequence). There are 13 residues in the CDR3. CDR3 DNA sequence: TGTGCCAGCAGCTTCCGGGAGCTGGAGACCCAGTACTTC. Its translation is CASSFRELETQYF.

CDR3 protein: CSVTPTGRWTEAFF. As DNA, the CDR3 is TGCAGCGTTACCCCGACAGGGAGATGGACTGAAGCTTTCTTT. This rearrangement joins TRBV29-1 to TRBJ1-1; 7 bases are a match to TRBD1. The CDR3 has 14 amino acids. The ends lost 5 bases at V and 5 bases at J; junction bases unmatched: 11. Per the germline V gene, CDR1 is SQVTM and CDR2 is ANQGSEA.

The V and J genes are TRBV6-2 or TRBV6-3 and TRBJ1-2; D is undetermined. The CDR3 totals 14 residues. Trimming removed 5 bases from V and 7 bases from J, with 17 bases in between. Germline assignment: CDR1 MNHEY and CDR2 SVGEGT. The CDR3, as DNA: TGTGCCAGCAGTCAGCGGCCGGACCTGCGTGGCTACACCTTC. Translating it yields CASSQRPDLRGYTF.

This chain joins TRBV19 and TRBJ2-7; D is possibly TRBD1 or TRBD2 (5 bases each). CDR1 is LNHDA and CDR2 is SQIVND in the germline V gene (reference sequence). The CDR3 has 14 amino acids. Trimming took 6 bases from V and 6 from J, leaving 18 bases between them. The CDR3 sequence is CASSQGPSRAEQYF. For the CDR3, the DNA is TGTGCCAGTAGCCAGGGACCCTCGAGGGCCGAGCAGTACTTC. Supplemented by reference TRBV19 and TRBJ2-7, the full variable domain reads DGGITQSPKYLFRKEGQNVTLSCEQNLNHDAMYWYRQDPGQGLRLIYYSQIVNDFQKGDIAEGYSVSREKKESFPLTVTSAQKNPTAFYLCASSQGPSRAEQYFGPGTRLTVT.

The J gene is TRBJ1-6, the V gene TRBV11-3; D not certain. Trimming stripped 3 bases from V and 10 bases from J, with 10 bases between. The germline V gene has CDR1 SGHNT and CDR2 YENEEA. This CDR3 comprises 13 residues. This CDR3 is CASSFSNWSPLHF. The CDR3 DNA reads as TGTGCCAGCAGCTTTAGTAATTGGTCACCCCTCCACTTT.

The chain carries TRBV27 and TRBJ1-1; 8 nucleotides match TRBD1. CDR1 is MNHEY and CDR2 is SMNVEV in the germline V gene (reference sequence). V was clipped by 2 bases and J by 4 bases; unmatched bases: 0. CDR3 size: 13 residues. As DNA, the CDR3 is TGTGCCAGCAGTTTACAGGGGGCCACTGAAGCTTTCTTT. Translated: CASSLQGATEAFF.

The rearrangement joins TRBV19 to TRBJ1-5, with 7 bases identical to TRBD1. Losses at the gene ends were 11 bases for V and 5 bases for J; bases not matched to a gene: 6. Per germline, CDR1 LNHDA and CDR2 SQIVND (reference sequence). This CDR3 spans 12 amino acids. CDR3 DNA: TGTGCCCCCCCGGGACAGCATCAGCCCCAGCATTTT. Encoded protein: CAPPGQHQPQHF.

The J gene is TRBJ1-5, the V gene TRBV28; no clear D gene. Germline V gives CDR1 MDHEN, CDR2 SYDVKM. Trimming took off 5 bases at V and 0 bases at J, with 17 bases between the two ends. This CDR3 spans 17 amino acids. CDR3: CASSGVPEDYSNQPQHF. The DNA of the CDR3 is TGTGCCAGCAGTGGTGTTCCCGAGGATTATAGCAATCAGCCCCAGCATTTT.

This clone was found a few times. An end of the junction does not agree with germline; a read error may underlie this. The chain employs TRBV7-9 and TRBJ2-7; 8 nucleotides match TRBD1. The CDR3 loop spans 15 amino acids. Germline values: CDR1 SEHNR, CDR2 FQNEAQ (reference sequence). CDR3 coding DNA: TGTGCCAGCAGCCTAGCAGGACAGGGTGGGGACGAGCAGTACTTC. It specifies CASSLAGQGGDEQYF.

The chain employs TRBV2 and TRBJ1-3; TRBD1 is a possible D gene (6 bases). The V gene's germline CDR1 is SNHLY and CDR2 FYNNEI. The length of the CDR3 is 16 residues. V gave up 5 bases and J gave up 1 base, with 15 bases separating them. CDR3 loop: CASSPDSPISGNTIYF. DNA of the CDR3: TGTGCCAGCAGTCCGGACAGTCCGATATCTGGAAACACCATATATTTT.